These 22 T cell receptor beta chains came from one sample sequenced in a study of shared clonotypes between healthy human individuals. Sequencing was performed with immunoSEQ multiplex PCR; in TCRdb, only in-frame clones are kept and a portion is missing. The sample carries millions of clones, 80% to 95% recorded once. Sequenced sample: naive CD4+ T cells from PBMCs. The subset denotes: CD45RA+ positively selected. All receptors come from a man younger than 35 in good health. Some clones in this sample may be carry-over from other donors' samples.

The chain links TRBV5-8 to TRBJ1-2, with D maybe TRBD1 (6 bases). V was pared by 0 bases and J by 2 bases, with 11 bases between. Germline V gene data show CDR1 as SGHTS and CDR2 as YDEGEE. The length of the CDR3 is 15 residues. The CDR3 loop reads CASSLDRALNYGYTF. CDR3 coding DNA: TGTGCCAGCAGCTTGGACAGGGCCCTCAACTATGGCTACACCTTC.

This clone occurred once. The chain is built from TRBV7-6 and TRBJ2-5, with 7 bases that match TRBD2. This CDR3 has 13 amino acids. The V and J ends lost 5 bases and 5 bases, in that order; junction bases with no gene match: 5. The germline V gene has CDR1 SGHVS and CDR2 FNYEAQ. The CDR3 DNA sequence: TGTGCCAGCAGCCAACTAGCGTCGGAGACCCAGTACTTC. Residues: CASSQLASETQYF.

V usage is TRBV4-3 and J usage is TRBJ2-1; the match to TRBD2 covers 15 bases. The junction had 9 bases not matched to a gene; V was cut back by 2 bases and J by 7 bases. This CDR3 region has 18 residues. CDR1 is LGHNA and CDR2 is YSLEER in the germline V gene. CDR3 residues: CASSQPPRTSGRDNEQFF. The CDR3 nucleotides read TGCGCCAGCAGCCAACCACCAAGGACTAGCGGGAGGGATAATGAGCAGTTCTTC.

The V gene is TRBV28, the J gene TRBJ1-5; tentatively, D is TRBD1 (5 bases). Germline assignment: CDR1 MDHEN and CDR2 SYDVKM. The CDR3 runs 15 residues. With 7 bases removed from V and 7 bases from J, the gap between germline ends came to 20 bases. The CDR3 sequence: CASTPGGGRSQPQHF. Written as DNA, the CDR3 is TGTGCCAGCACTCCCGGGGGGGGTCGGAGCCAGCCCCAGCATTTT.

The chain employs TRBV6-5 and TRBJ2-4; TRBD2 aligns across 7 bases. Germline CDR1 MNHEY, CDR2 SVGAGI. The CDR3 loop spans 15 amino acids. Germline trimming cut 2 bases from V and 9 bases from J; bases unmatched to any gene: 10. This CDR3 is CASSYSPLGGSIQYF. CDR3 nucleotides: TGTGCCAGCAGTTACAGCCCCCTGGGGGGGAGCATTCAGTACTTC.

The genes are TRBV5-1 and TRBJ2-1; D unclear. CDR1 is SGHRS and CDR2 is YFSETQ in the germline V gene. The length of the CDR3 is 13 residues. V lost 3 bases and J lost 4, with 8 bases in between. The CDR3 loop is CASSSPLYNEQFF. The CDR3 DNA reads TGCGCCAGCAGCTCTCCGCTTTACAATGAGCAGTTCTTC. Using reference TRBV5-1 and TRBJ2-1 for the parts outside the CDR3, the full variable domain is KAGVTQTPRYLIKTRGQQVTLSCSPISGHRSVSWYQQTPGQGLQFLFEYFSETQRNKGNFPGRFSGRQFSNSRSEMNVSTLELGDSALYLCASSSPLYNEQFFGPGTRLTVL.

CDR3 bases: TGTGCCAGCAGTTCCGACCAACGGGCTGAAGCTTTCTTT. This encodes CASSSDQRAEAFF. V and J are TRBV28 and TRBJ1-1, with D hard to call. Trimming stripped 4 bases from V and 6 bases from J, with 12 bases between. The CDR3 has 13 residues. Germline lookup yields CDR1 MDHEN and CDR2 SYDVKM.

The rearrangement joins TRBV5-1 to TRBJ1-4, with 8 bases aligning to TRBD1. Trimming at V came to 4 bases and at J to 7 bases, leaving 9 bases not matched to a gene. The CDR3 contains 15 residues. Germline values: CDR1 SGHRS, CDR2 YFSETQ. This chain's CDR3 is CASSGFGQGGEKLFF. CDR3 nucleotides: TGCGCCAGCAGCGGCTTCGGACAGGGCGGTGAAAAACTGTTTTTT.

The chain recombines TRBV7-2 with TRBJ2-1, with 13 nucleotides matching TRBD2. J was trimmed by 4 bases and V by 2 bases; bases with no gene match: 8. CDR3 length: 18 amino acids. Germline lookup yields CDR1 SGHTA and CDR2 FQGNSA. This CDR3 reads CASSLFPWTSGRYNEQFF. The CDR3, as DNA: TGTGCCAGCAGCTTATTCCCTTGGACTAGCGGGAGATACAATGAGCAGTTCTTC.

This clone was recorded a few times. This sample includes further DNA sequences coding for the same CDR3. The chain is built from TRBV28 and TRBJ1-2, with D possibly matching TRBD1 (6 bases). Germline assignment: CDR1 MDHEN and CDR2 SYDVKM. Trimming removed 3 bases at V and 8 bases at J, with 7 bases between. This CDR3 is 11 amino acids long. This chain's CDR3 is CASSLQGGYTF. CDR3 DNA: TGTGCCAGCAGTTTGCAGGGGGGCTACACCTTC.

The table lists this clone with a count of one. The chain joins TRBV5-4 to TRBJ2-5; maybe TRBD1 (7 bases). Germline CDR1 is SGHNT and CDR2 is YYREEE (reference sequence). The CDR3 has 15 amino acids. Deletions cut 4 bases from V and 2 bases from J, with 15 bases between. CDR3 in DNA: TGTGCCAGCAGCAGAGGGGGGACAGAGCAAGAGACCCAGTACTTC. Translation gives CASSRGGTEQETQYF.

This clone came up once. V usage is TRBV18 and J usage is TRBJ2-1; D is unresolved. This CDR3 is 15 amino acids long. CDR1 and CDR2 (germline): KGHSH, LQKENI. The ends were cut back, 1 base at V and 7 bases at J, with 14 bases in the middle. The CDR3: CASSPRGLPLNEQFF. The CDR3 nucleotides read TGTGCCAGCTCACCACGGGGATTGCCGCTGAATGAGCAGTTCTTC.

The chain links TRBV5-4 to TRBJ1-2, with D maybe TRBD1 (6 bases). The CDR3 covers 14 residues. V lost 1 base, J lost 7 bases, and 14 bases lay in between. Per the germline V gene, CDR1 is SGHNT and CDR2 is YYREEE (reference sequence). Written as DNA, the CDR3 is TGTGCCAGCAGCTTGATGGGGGGCGCGTCTGGCTACACCTTC. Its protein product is CASSLMGGASGYTF.

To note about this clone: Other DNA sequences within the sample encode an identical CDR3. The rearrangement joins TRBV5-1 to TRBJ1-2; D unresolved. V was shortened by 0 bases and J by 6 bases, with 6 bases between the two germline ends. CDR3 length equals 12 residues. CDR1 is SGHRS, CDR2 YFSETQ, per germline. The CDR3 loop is CASSLDGDGYTF. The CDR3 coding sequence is TGCGCCAGCAGCTTGGATGGGGATGGCTACACCTTC.

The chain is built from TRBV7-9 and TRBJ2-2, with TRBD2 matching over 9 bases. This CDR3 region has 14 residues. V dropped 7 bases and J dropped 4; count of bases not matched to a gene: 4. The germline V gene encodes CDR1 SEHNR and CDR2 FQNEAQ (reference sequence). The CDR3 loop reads CASKLAGSTGELFF. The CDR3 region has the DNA TGTGCCAGCAAGCTAGCGGGGTCCACCGGGGAGCTGTTTTTT.

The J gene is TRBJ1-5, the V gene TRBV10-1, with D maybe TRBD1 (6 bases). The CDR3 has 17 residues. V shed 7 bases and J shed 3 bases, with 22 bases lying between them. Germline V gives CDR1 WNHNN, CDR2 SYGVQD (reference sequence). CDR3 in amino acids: CASITLEGRQDNQPQHF. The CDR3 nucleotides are TGCGCCAGCATCACCCTAGAAGGGCGACAGGACAATCAGCCCCAGCATTTT.

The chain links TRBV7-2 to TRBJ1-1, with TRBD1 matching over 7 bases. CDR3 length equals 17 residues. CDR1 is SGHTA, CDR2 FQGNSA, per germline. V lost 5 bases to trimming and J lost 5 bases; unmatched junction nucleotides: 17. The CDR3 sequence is CASSPSQGGLLGTEAFF. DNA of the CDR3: TGTGCCAGCAGCCCTTCCCAGGGGGGTCTTTTGGGGACTGAAGCTTTCTTT.

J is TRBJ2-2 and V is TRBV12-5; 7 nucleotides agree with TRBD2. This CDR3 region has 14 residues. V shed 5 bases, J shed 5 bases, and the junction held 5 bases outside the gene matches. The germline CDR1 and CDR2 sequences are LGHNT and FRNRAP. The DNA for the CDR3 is TGTGCTAGTGGTACGACCGGGGGGACCGGGGAGCTGTTTTTT. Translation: CASGTTGGTGELFF.

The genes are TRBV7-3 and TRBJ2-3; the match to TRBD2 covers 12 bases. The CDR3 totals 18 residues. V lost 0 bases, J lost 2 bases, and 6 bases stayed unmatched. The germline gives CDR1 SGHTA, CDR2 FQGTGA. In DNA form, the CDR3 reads TGTGCCAGCAGCTTAACGGGGACTAGCGGGCCAAACACAGATACGCAGTATTTT. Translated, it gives CASSLTGTSGPNTDTQYF.

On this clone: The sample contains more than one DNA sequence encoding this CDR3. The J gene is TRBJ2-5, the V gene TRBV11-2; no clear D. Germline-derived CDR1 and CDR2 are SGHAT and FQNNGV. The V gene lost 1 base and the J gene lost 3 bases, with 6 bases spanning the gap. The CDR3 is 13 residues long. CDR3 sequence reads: CASSLAREETQYF. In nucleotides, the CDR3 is TGTGCCAGCAGCTTAGCCCGGGAAGAGACCCAGTACTTC.

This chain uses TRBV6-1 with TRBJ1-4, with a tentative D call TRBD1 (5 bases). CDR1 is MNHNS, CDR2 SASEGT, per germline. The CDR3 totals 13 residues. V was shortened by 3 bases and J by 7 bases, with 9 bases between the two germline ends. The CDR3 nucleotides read TGTGCCAGCAGTGAGTCAGGGTTTGAAAAACTGTTTTTT. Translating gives CASSESGFEKLFF.

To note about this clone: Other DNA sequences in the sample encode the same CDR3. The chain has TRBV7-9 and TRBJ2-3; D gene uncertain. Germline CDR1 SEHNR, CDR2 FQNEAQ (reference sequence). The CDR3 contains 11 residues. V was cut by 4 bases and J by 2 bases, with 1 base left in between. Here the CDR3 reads CASSSTDTQYF. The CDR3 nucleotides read TGTGCCAGCAGCTCCACAGATACGCAGTATTTT.